These 31 T cell receptor beta chains were sequenced from one sample in a study of blood T cells in healthy people across ages. Together with a sample-barcoded 5' primer, a J-beta primer mix was included in a second PCR lasting roughly 6 to 12 cycles. From the 5' RACE reads, TCRdb called clonotypes with MiXCR, one entry per CDR3 protein. The table includes 1,100,000 or so distinct CDR3 sequences, under 45% detected once. The sequenced sample consisted of blood. The receptors here all came from a woman in her sixties or seventies in good health.

As for this clonotype: At one end the junction does not follow the germline gene, possibly because of a read error. The V gene is TRBV6-5, the J gene TRBJ2-5; D might be TRBD1 (5 bases). In germline, CDR1 is MNHEY, CDR2 SVGAGI. The CDR3 runs to 13 residues. The CDR3 here is CASSYSGEEAQYF. In DNA, the CDR3 is TGTGCCAGCAGTTACTCAGGGGAAGAGGCCCAGTACTTC.

In the case of this clonotype: Germline and junction disagree at one end, which may indicate a read error. The rearrangement links TRBV10-3 to TRBJ2-7; 7 nucleotides line up with TRBD1. The germline gives CDR1 ENHRY, CDR2 SYGVKD. The CDR3 sequence is 14 residues long. This CDR3 is CAISERQGVHEQYF. For the CDR3, the DNA is TGCGCCATCAGTGAGAGACAGGGTGTCCACGAGCAGTACTTC.

The chain joins TRBV2 to TRBJ2-3, with TRBD2 identical over 9 bases. CDR1 and CDR2 (germline): SNHLY, FYNNEI. Unmatched junction bases numbered 7, after V lost 2 bases and J lost 4 bases. This CDR3 is 16 amino acids long. The CDR3 DNA is TGTGCCAGCAGTGAACGGGGACTAGCAGTCCCAGATACGCAGTATTTT. Encoded protein: CASSERGLAVPDTQYF.

The CDR3 here is CSAAPGGNTIYF. As DNA, the CDR3 is TGCAGTGCCGCACCGGGAGGAAACACCATATATTTT. The chain combines TRBV20-1 with TRBJ1-3; D remains ambiguous. The CDR3 totals 12 residues. Per germline, CDR1 DFQATT and CDR2 SNEGSKA (reference sequence). V gave up 6 bases and J gave up 4 bases, with 10 bases separating them.

DNA of the CDR3: TGTGCCAGCAGCTTGGATACTGGGGGCACTGAAGCTTTCTTT. This gives the protein CASSLDTGGTEAFF. The gene calls are TRBV5-8 and TRBJ1-1, with a possible D match to TRBD1 (5 bases). Per the germline V gene, CDR1 is SGHTS and CDR2 is YDEGEE. The CDR3 has 14 amino acids. Deletions cut 0 bases from V and 4 bases from J, with 10 bases between.

This clonotype was counted a few times. The chain couples TRBV9 to TRBJ2-3, with 8 bases identical to TRBD1. The trim removed 3 bases at V and 3 bases at J, leaving 3 bases unmatched. The V gene's germline CDR1 is SGDLS and CDR2 YYNGEE. This CDR3 spans 14 amino acids. The CDR3 sequence: CASSDRGETDTQYF. CDR3 DNA: TGTGCCAGCAGCGACAGGGGGGAAACAGATACGCAGTATTTT.

This chain connects TRBV27 to TRBJ2-5, with D possibly matching TRBD1 (6 bases). Trimming took off 2 bases at V and 5 bases at J, with 12 bases between the two ends. Looked up from germline, CDR1 is MNHEY and CDR2 is SMNVEV (reference sequence). The CDR3 is made up of 14 amino acids. The CDR3 loop is CASSLGGRWETQYF. As DNA, the CDR3 is TGTGCCAGCAGTTTAGGGGGCCGATGGGAGACCCAGTACTTC.

The CDR3 nucleotides read TGCGCCAGCAGCCAGGTTGACCTGATAACCTACAATGAGCAGTTCTTC. This sequence encodes CASSQVDLITYNEQFF. V usage is TRBV4-1 and J usage is TRBJ2-1; D is unresolved. The germline CDR1 and CDR2 sequences are MGHRA and YSYEKL. The V and J ends lost 3 bases and 2 bases respectively, with 14 bases between them. The CDR3 has 16 residues.

The CDR3 spells CSAPETGELPQHF. DNA for the CDR3: TGCAGTGCTCCTGAGACAGGGGAATTACCCCAGCATTTT. This rearrangement joins TRBV20-1 to TRBJ1-5; 8 bases align to TRBD1. Germline CDR1 is DFQATT and CDR2 is SNEGSKA (reference sequence). Losses at the gene ends were 5 bases for V and 10 bases for J; bases not matched to a gene: 10. The CDR3 loop spans 13 amino acids.

This clonotype was found a few times. CDR3 nucleotide sequence: TGTGCCAGCAGCCCGGACTGGGGGAGCTACGAGCAGTACTTC. Translating it yields CASSPDWGSYEQYF. The chain uses TRBV7-2 and TRBJ2-7; D is tentatively TRBD1 or TRBD2 (5 bases each). The germline CDR1 and CDR2 sequences are SGHTA and FQGNSA. Trimming removed 5 bases at V and 3 bases at J, with 14 bases between. The CDR3 length is 14 residues. The full variable domain, rest sourced from reference TRBV7-2 and TRBJ2-7, is GAGVSQSPSNKVTEKGKDVELRCDPISGHTALYWYRQSLGQGLEFLIYFQGNSAPDKSGLPSDRFSAERTGGSVSTLTIQRTQQEDSAVYLCASSPDWGSYEQYFGPGTRLTVT.

Only a few counts were recorded for this clonotype. The chain uses TRBV6-5 and TRBJ1-2; D is unclear. Trimming removed 2 bases from V and 2 bases from J, with 9 bases in between. CDR1 and CDR2 (germline): MNHEY, SVGAGI. The CDR3 has 14 amino acids. The CDR3 DNA follows: TGTGCCAGCAGTTACGGTTTACAAAACTATGGCTACACCTTC. Translating gives CASSYGLQNYGYTF.

J is TRBJ1-2 and V is TRBV9; D remains unclear. This CDR3 spans 12 amino acids. The V gene's germline CDR1 is SGDLS and CDR2 YYNGEE. Trimming removed 2 bases at V and 10 bases at J, with 12 bases between. CDR3 sequence reads: CASSVRRDDYTF. The CDR3 bases are TGTGCCAGCAGCGTGCGGAGAGATGACTACACCTTC.

The chain joins TRBV7-2 to TRBJ2-3; D unresolved. From germline, CDR1 is SGHTA and CDR2 FQGNSA. CDR3 length: 13 amino acids. V shed 5 bases and J shed 6 bases, with 12 bases lying between them. The CDR3 spells CASSLWGFDTQYF. The CDR3, as DNA: TGTGCCAGCAGCCTCTGGGGTTTTGATACGCAGTATTTT.

The chain recombines TRBV9 with TRBJ2-7; 7 bases are shared with TRBD1. V gave up 0 bases and J gave up 5 bases; unmatched junction bases: 5. The CDR3 loop spans 14 amino acids. Looked up from germline, CDR1 is SGDLS and CDR2 is YYNGEE. In DNA form, the CDR3 reads TGTGCCAGCAGCGTAGTTGGGACAGAGGACGAGCAGTACTTC. Residues: CASSVVGTEDEQYF.

This clonotype has just a few counts. The genes are TRBV20-1 and TRBJ2-7; TRBD2 matches 10 bases. The germline CDR1 and CDR2 sequences are DFQATT and SNEGSKA (reference sequence). CDR3 length equals 14 residues. The V gene end was trimmed by 3 bases and the J gene end by 2 bases; junction bases not matched to a gene: 4. CDR3: CSARKREGPYEQYF. The CDR3 DNA follows: TGCAGTGCTAGGAAGCGGGAGGGCCCCTACGAGCAGTACTTC.

The chain links TRBV29-1 to TRBJ2-5, with unresolved D. Matching the DNA end better, TRBJ2-7 makes the J call doubtful. Germline V CDR1 and CDR2: SQVTM, ANQGSEA. CDR3 size: 12 residues. CDR3 coding DNA: TGCAGCGCTGCCCCTCAGGCAGGCGAGCAGTACTTC. This encodes CSAAPQAGEQYF.

This clonotype was seen a few times. The chain carries TRBV7-7 and TRBJ2-5; D perhaps matches TRBD1 (6 bases). V was shortened by 5 bases and J by 3 bases, with 10 bases between the two germline ends. CDR1 is SSHAT and CDR2 is FNYEAQ in the germline V gene (reference sequence). The CDR3 is made up of 13 amino acids. Here the CDR3 DNA reads TGTGCCAGCAGCCAACAGGGAAAAGAGACCCAGTACTTC. Encoded protein: CASSQQGKETQYF.

The chain has TRBV10-3 and TRBJ1-5; 9 bases fit TRBD1. The CDR3 extends over 15 amino acids. J lost 2 bases, V lost 5 bases, and 4 bases had no gene match. Germline assignment: CDR1 ENHRY and CDR2 SYGVKD. As DNA, the CDR3 is TGTGCCATCAGTCCGGACAGGGGCGGCAATCAGCCCCAGCATTTT. Translating gives CAISPDRGGNQPQHF.

The chain links TRBV5-1 to TRBJ2-7, with D perhaps matching TRBD1 (5 bases). The V end was cut by 4 bases, the J end by 2 bases, with 10 bases between. The germline gives CDR1 SGHRS, CDR2 YFSETQ. The CDR3 is 13 residues long. The CDR3 loop is CASSALQAYEQYF. CDR3 bases: TGCGCCAGCAGCGCATTACAGGCCTACGAGCAGTACTTC.

This chain connects TRBV25-1 to TRBJ2-5, with D possibly matching TRBD1 (6 bases). Looked up from germline, CDR1 is MGHDK and CDR2 is SYGVNS. The CDR3 has 14 residues. V lost 6 bases and J lost 4, with 15 bases in between. CDR3 coding DNA: TGTGCCAGCAGGCCCGGAGCAGGGGCAGAGACCCAGTACTTC. As protein: CASRPGAGAETQYF.

This clonotype was picked up many times. V and J are TRBV25-1 and TRBJ2-7; TRBD1 aligns across 7 bases. V lost 6 bases and J lost 6; bases outside the gene matches: 11. The CDR3 loop spans 14 amino acids. Germline assignment: CDR1 MGHDK and CDR2 SYGVNS. CDR3 sequence (DNA): TGTGCCAGCAGCCTCAACGACAGGGTTGGCGAGCAGTACTTC. It yields the protein CASSLNDRVGEQYF.

The sample holds a few counts of this clonotype. The rearrangement links TRBV27 to TRBJ1-2, with 7 bases fitting TRBD1. There are 14 residues in the CDR3. V dropped 6 bases and J dropped 2; count of bases not matched to a gene: 6. From germline, CDR1 is MNHEY and CDR2 SMNVEV (reference sequence). DNA of the CDR3: TGTGCCAGCAGGCAACGGGACAGAAACTATGGCTACACCTTC. Translation: CASRQRDRNYGYTF.

This clonotype showed up just a few times. The CDR3 sequence is CASRPGHNTGELFF. CDR3 bases: TGTGCCAGCAGGCCCGGACATAACACCGGGGAGCTGTTTTTT. The chain joins TRBV6-5 to TRBJ2-2, with D maybe TRBD1 (5 bases). Germline CDR1 is MNHEY and CDR2 is SVGAGI. V lost 6 bases and J lost 2, with 10 bases in between. The CDR3 is 14 residues long.

The rearrangement uses TRBV5-1 and TRBJ2-7, with D possibly matching TRBD1 (6 bases). Germline values: CDR1 SGHRS, CDR2 YFSETQ. V was clipped by 5 bases and J by 6 bases, with 9 bases between them. This CDR3 is built from 11 residues. DNA for the CDR3: TGCGCCAGCAGAGGGGGAGCCGAGCAGTACTTC. This translates into CASRGGAEQYF.

The chain combines TRBV18 with TRBJ1-4; D not resolved. Germline CDR1 KGHSH, CDR2 LQKENI. The CDR3 has 17 residues. Trimming shortened V by 1 base and J by 0 bases, and 12 bases separated the two germline ends. CDR3 DNA: TGTGCCAGCTCACCACAACGGAATCAAACAACTAATGAAAAACTGTTTTTT. Translated: CASSPQRNQTTNEKLFF.

The rearrangement joins TRBV21-1 to TRBJ2-3; the D call TRBD1 from the table was never checked on the DNA. TRBV21-1 is labeled a pseudogene. The CDR3 is made up of 12 amino acids. The CDR3, as DNA: TGTGCCAGCACCGGGGGCACAGATGCGCAGTATTTT. The encoded protein is CASTGGTDAQYF.

The J gene is TRBJ2-5, the V gene TRBV28, with D tentatively TRBD1 or TRBD2 (5 bases each). V lost 5 bases to trimming and J lost 6 bases, with 13 bases between them. This CDR3 is 13 amino acids long. Germline V CDR1 and CDR2: MDHEN, SYDVKM. CDR3 sequence (DNA): TGTGCCAGCAGTACCGGGACCTGGCAGACCCAGTACTTC. Translated, it gives CASSTGTWQTQYF.

V is TRBV9 and J is TRBJ1-1; possibly TRBD1 for D (6 bases). CDR3 length: 14 residues. From germline, CDR1 is SGDLS and CDR2 YYNGEE. Trimming left V 0 bases short and J 5 bases short, with 11 bases between. CDR3 DNA: TGTGCCAGCAGCGTAGGGCAGGGGAGGACTGAAGCTTTCTTT. Protein sequence: CASSVGQGRTEAFF.

This clonotype was observed a few times. The V gene is TRBV20-1, the J gene TRBJ2-7; D remains ambiguous. The V gene's germline CDR1 is DFQATT and CDR2 SNEGSKA (reference sequence). V was trimmed by 3 bases and J by 0 bases, leaving 9 bases between them. This CDR3 region has 13 residues. DNA of the CDR3: TGCAGTGCTAGGTCCGACGTCTCCTACGAGCAGTACTTC. This translates into CSARSDVSYEQYF.

This clonotype was recorded a few times. The rearrangement uses TRBV28 and TRBJ2-7; the match to TRBD1 covers 8 bases. CDR1 and CDR2 (germline): MDHEN, SYDVKM. The junction had 3 bases not matched to a gene; V was cut back by 3 bases and J by 2 bases. The CDR3 spans 14 residues. The CDR3: CASSLGQAPYEQYF. CDR3 DNA: TGTGCCAGCAGTTTGGGACAGGCTCCCTACGAGCAGTACTTC.

V gene TRBV30 combines with J gene TRBJ1-6, with TRBD1 identical over 7 bases. Germline V gene data show CDR1 as GTSNPN and CDR2 as SVGIG (reference sequence). This CDR3 contains 12 residues. V trimming: 5 bases; J trimming: 8 bases; junction bases outside the gene matches: 3. CDR3 loop: CAWRQGDSPLHF. The CDR3 DNA reads TGTGCCTGGCGTCAGGGGGATTCACCCCTCCACTTT.